Presented here are 20 T cell receptor beta chains from one specimen sequenced in a study of shared clonotypes between healthy human individuals. Assay used: immunoSEQ multiplex PCR; TCRdb lists only in-frame clones, some missing. There are 650,000 to 750,000 clones in the sample; about two thirds occur only once, and approximately 2% lies in the top ten. The specimen was memory CD4+ T cells sorted from blood. The subset: CD45RA-negative fraction. The receptors derive from a woman under 40 in good health.

A word on this clone: In the same sample, other DNA sequences code for this CDR3. J is TRBJ2-3 and V is TRBV5-1, with 7 bases identical to TRBD1. Germline V gives CDR1 SGHRS, CDR2 YFSETQ. This CDR3 region has 15 residues. Trimming at V came to 0 bases and at J to 3 bases, leaving 4 bases not matched to a gene. CDR3 sequence: CASSLVPGGTDTQYF. CDR3 nucleotide sequence: TGCGCCAGCAGCTTGGTCCCAGGGGGTACAGATACGCAGTATTTT. Variable domain in full (rest from reference TRBV5-1 and TRBJ2-3): KAGVTQTPRYLIKTRGQQVTLSCSPISGHRSVSWYQQTPGQGLQFLFEYFSETQRNKGNFPGRFSGRQFSNSRSEMNVSTLELGDSALYLCASSLVPGGTDTQYFGPGTRLTVL.

This chain uses TRBV7-9 with TRBJ1-6; a possible D gene is TRBD1 (6 bases). Per germline, CDR1 SEHNR and CDR2 FQNEAQ (reference sequence). The CDR3 is 14 residues long. Deletions cut 5 bases from V and 7 bases from J, with 12 bases between. CDR3 DNA sequence: TGTGCCAGCAGCCTGGACAGCCTAAATTCACCCCTCCACTTT. Its translation is CASSLDSLNSPLHF.

The chain employs TRBV5-6 and TRBJ1-1, with 8 bases matching TRBD1. The germline CDR1 and CDR2 sequences are SGHDT and YYEEEE. The CDR3 length is 14 residues. J gave up 6 bases and V 2 bases, and 6 bases lay outside the gene matches. CDR3 amino acids: CASSFLDRAPEAFF. The CDR3 coding sequence is TGTGCCAGCAGCTTCCTGGACAGGGCCCCTGAAGCTTTCTTT.

The V and J genes are TRBV7-2 and TRBJ2-5, with TRBD1 matching over 7 bases. The J call is uncertain, as TRBJ2-7 better fits the DNA end. Germline V lookup: CDR1 SGHTA, CDR2 FQGNSA. The CDR3 covers 16 residues. The DNA of the CDR3 is TGTGCCAGCAGCTTAAGCTTGACAGGGCTCTCCTACGAGCAGTACTTC. This gives the protein CASSLSLTGLSYEQYF.

This chain connects TRBV5-4 to TRBJ1-2; D possibly corresponds to TRBD1 (6 bases). The germline gives CDR1 SGHNT, CDR2 YYREEE (reference sequence). Trimming took 3 bases from V and 4 from J, leaving 19 bases between them. CDR3 length: 16 amino acids. CDR3: CASSSGRQDPLYGYTF. CDR3 DNA: TGTGCCAGCAGCTCAGGCCGACAGGATCCGCTCTATGGCTACACCTTC.

The V call is TRBV7-8, the J call TRBJ1-1, with a weak D call TRBD1 (6 bases). From germline, CDR1 is SGHVS and CDR2 FQNEAQ. The CDR3 extends over 14 amino acids. Trimming took off 0 bases at V and 5 bases at J, with 10 bases between the two ends. This chain's CDR3 is CASSLAQGRTEAFF. CDR3 DNA: TGTGCCAGCAGCTTAGCGCAGGGGAGGACTGAAGCTTTCTTT. Full variable domain (outside the CDR3, taken from reference TRBV7-8 and TRBJ1-1): GAGVSQSPRYKVAKRGQDVALRCDPISGHVSLFWYQQALGQGPEFLTYFQNEAQLDKSGLPSDRFFAERPEGSVSTLKIQRTQQEDSAVYLCASSLAQGRTEAFFGQGTRLTVV.

The rearrangement links TRBV5-1 to TRBJ2-7; D is unclear. V dropped 4 bases and J dropped 3 bases, with 17 bases sitting between them. CDR3 length: 15 amino acids. CDR1 is SGHRS, CDR2 YFSETQ, per germline. Written as DNA, the CDR3 is TGCGCCAGCAGCAGCAACCCGACCCTAGACTACGAGCAGTACTTC. It is translated as CASSSNPTLDYEQYF.

The gene calls are TRBV18 and TRBJ2-1; possibly TRBD2 for D (5 bases). This CDR3 has 13 residues. V was clipped by 5 bases and J by 5 bases, with 10 bases between them. Per germline, CDR1 KGHSH and CDR2 LQKENI. The CDR3 sequence: CASSSGIHNEQFF. CDR3 DNA sequence: TGTGCCAGCTCATCGGGGATTCACAATGAGCAGTTCTTC.

This clone was detected only a few times. Distinct nucleotide sequences in the sample also encode this CDR3. The chain couples TRBV29-1 to TRBJ2-7; TRBD2 matches 10 bases. Germline lookup yields CDR1 SQVTM and CDR2 ANQGSEA. Trimming at V came to 5 bases and at J to 1 base, leaving 2 bases not matched to a gene. The CDR3 is made up of 13 amino acids. For the CDR3, the DNA is TGCAGCGTTAGGACTAGCGGATCCTACGAGCAGTACTTC. Residues: CSVRTSGSYEQYF.

This clone came up once. Only one base separates this from a far larger clonotype, so it likely reflects a read error. The sample holds other DNA sequences that translate to the same CDR3. The chain recombines TRBV5-1 with TRBJ2-1, with 10 bases matching TRBD2. CDR1 and CDR2 from the germline V gene are SGHRS and YFSETQ. The CDR3 is 15 amino acids. J was trimmed by 3 bases and V by 0 bases; bases with no gene match: 0. The CDR3 spells CASSLGTSGYNEQFF. The CDR3 DNA is TGCGCCAGCAGCTTGGGGACTAGCGGCTACAATGAGCAGTTCTTC.

Regarding this clone: This sample includes further DNA sequences coding for the same CDR3. This rearrangement joins TRBV7-2 to TRBJ2-7; D is undetermined. Germline V gene data show CDR1 as SGHTA and CDR2 as FQGNSA. V dropped 1 base and J dropped 3 bases, with 10 bases sitting between them. The CDR3 runs 14 residues. DNA for the CDR3: TGTGCCAGCAGCTTAGGAGGCAGATACTACGAGCAGTACTTC. Translation: CASSLGGRYYEQYF.

This rearrangement joins TRBV2 to TRBJ2-1; 8 bases fit TRBD2. This CDR3 is built from 15 residues. V shed 6 bases, J shed 5 bases, and the junction held 9 bases outside the gene matches. Germline CDR1 reads SNHLY; CDR2 reads FYNNEI. The CDR3 DNA is TGTGCCAGCAGCGGCACTAGCGGTACGGACAATGAGCAGTTCTTC. This translates into CASSGTSGTDNEQFF. The full variable domain, in which reference TRBV2 and TRBJ2-1 provide the parts outside the CDR3, is EPEVTQTPSHQVTQMGQEVILRCVPISNHLYFYWYRQILGQKVEFLVSFYNNEISEKSEIFDDQFSVERPDGSNFTLKIRSTKLEDSAMYFCASSGTSGTDNEQFFGPGTRLTVL.

This clone was seen a single time. V usage is TRBV4-2 and J usage is TRBJ2-7; the D gene is possibly TRBD2 (6 bases). Trimming removed 5 bases at V and 4 bases at J, with 21 bases between. The CDR3 has 16 amino acids. From germline, CDR1 is LGHNA and CDR2 YNFKEQ. As DNA, the CDR3 is TGTGCCAGCAGCTCATCGGTCAGGGAGGCGGCTTACGAGCAGTACTTC. Translation: CASSSSVREAAYEQYF.

The rearrangement joins TRBV29-1 to TRBJ1-1, with 7 bases matching TRBD1. CDR1 SQVTM and CDR2 ANQGSEA come from the germline V gene. V gave up 6 bases and J gave up 11 bases; unmatched junction bases: 6. The length of the CDR3 is 10 residues. The CDR3 loop reads CSVEQGLAFF. The CDR3, as DNA: TGCAGCGTAGAACAGGGGTTGGCTTTCTTT.

The rearrangement joins TRBV7-9 to TRBJ2-7, with D uncertain. The CDR3 has 15 amino acids. V was trimmed by 5 bases and J by 6 bases, leaving 20 bases between them. Germline-derived CDR1 and CDR2 are SEHNR and FQNEAQ (reference sequence). In DNA form, the CDR3 reads TGTGCCAGCAGCCCGGATCGGCGCGTGAGCTTCGAGCAGTACTTC. It yields the protein CASSPDRRVSFEQYF. The variable domain in full, completed from reference TRBV7-9 and TRBJ2-7, reads DTGVSQNPRHKITKRGQNVTFRCDPISEHNRLYWYRQTLGQGPEFLTYFQNEAQLEKSRLLSDRFSAERPKGSFSTLEIQRTEQGDSAMYLCASSPDRRVSFEQYFGPGTRLTVT.

The chain links TRBV18 to TRBJ2-2; 11 nucleotides match TRBD1. The germline V gene encodes CDR1 KGHSH and CDR2 LQKENI. The CDR3 contains 15 residues. The V and J ends lost 5 bases and 4 bases, in that order; junction bases with no gene match: 3. The CDR3 nucleotides read TGTGCCAGCTCATCCGGGACAGGGGGCACCGGGGAGCTGTTTTTT. Protein: CASSSGTGGTGELFF.

Note on this clone: Other DNA sequences in the same sample also yield this CDR3. This rearrangement joins TRBV27 to TRBJ2-7; maybe TRBD1 (5 bases). V gave up 5 bases and J gave up 3 bases, with 11 bases separating them. The germline gives CDR1 MNHEY, CDR2 SMNVEV (reference sequence). The CDR3 length is 13 residues. The CDR3 protein is CASSPGLNYEQYF. Here the CDR3 DNA reads TGTGCCAGCAGTCCAGGGTTAAACTACGAGCAGTACTTC.

The chain is built from TRBV11-3 and TRBJ2-1, with 8 bases aligning to TRBD1. The V gene end was trimmed by 5 bases and the J gene end by 0 bases; junction bases not matched to a gene: 6. Per germline, CDR1 SGHNT and CDR2 YENEEA. CDR3 size: 16 residues. The CDR3 DNA is TGTGCCAGCAGCCCCCGACAGGGGAACTCCTACAATGAGCAGTTCTTC. This encodes CASSPRQGNSYNEQFF.

The rearrangement joins TRBV7-9 to TRBJ2-1, with 9 bases aligning to TRBD1. CDR1 is SEHNR, CDR2 FQNEAQ, per germline (reference sequence). Trimming removed 3 bases from V and 9 bases from J; junction bases left unmatched: 9. The CDR3 covers 15 residues. The CDR3 loop reads CASSFRPGQGREQFF. In DNA form, the CDR3 reads TGTGCCAGCAGCTTTCGTCCCGGACAGGGGCGTGAGCAGTTCTTC.

The chain is built from TRBV2 and TRBJ1-5; no clear D gene. Trimming removed 5 bases from V and 0 bases from J, with 20 bases in between. Germline V gives CDR1 SNHLY, CDR2 FYNNEI. The CDR3 loop spans 18 amino acids. CDR3 DNA sequence: TGTGCCAGCAGTACCCGCCGGATACGGAGCCTTAGCAATCAGCCCCAGCATTTT. Translated, it gives CASSTRRIRSLSNQPQHF.